Listed here are 19 T cell receptor beta chains from one sample, sequenced in a study of cytomegalovirus exposure and HLA in healthy donors. Primers for the PCR totalled 60 Vbeta and 13 Jbeta. Here immunoSEQ multiplex PCR was the method, and the copy in TCRdb shows in-frame clones only, minus some. This sample has 150,000 to 200,000 clones, with under 80% found just once. Input material: PBMCs. All receptors derive from a man aged 35-49 years in good health and CMV-seronegative.

The chain carries TRBV30 and TRBJ2-5; D is ambiguous. The CDR3 sequence is 12 residues long. V lost 5 bases to trimming and J lost 5 bases, with 12 bases between them. Germline V lookup: CDR1 GTSNPN, CDR2 SVGIG (reference sequence). The CDR3 region has the DNA TGTGCCTGGGGGCCATCCCGGGAGACCCAGTACTTC. Translating gives CAWGPSRETQYF.

V is TRBV5-4 and J is TRBJ2-1, with TRBD2 matching 11 bases. V lost 2 bases and J lost 5; bases outside the gene matches: 6. Germline CDR1 reads SGHNT; CDR2 reads YYREEE (reference sequence). The CDR3 spans 16 residues. CDR3 protein: CASSFPGTSGNNEQFF. For the CDR3, the DNA is TGTGCCAGCAGCTTTCCCGGGACTAGCGGTAACAATGAGCAGTTCTTC.

The chain is built from TRBV21-1 and TRBJ2-7; whether TRBD2, the table's D call, matches the DNA was not checked. TRBV21-1 is recorded as a pseudogene. The CDR3 totals 11 residues. The chain's CDR3 is CASRATTAQYF. The CDR3 DNA is TGTGCCAGCAGAGCAACTACCGCGCAGTACTTC.

The genes are TRBV19 and TRBJ1-5; 9 bases are shared with TRBD1. There are 15 residues in the CDR3. The V and J ends lost 5 bases and 7 bases, in that order; junction bases with no gene match: 9. Per the germline V gene, CDR1 is LNHDA and CDR2 is SQIVND (reference sequence). The CDR3 bases are TGTGCCAGTAGTCCGGGACAGGGTTCCGGACAGCCCCAGCATTTT. This sequence encodes CASSPGQGSGQPQHF.

This clone came up a few times. Written as DNA, the CDR3 is TGCAGCGTTGCGATACAACAGGGTACCACAGATACGCAGTATTTT. Amino acids: CSVAIQQGTTDTQYF. V gene TRBV29-1 combines with J gene TRBJ2-3; maybe TRBD1 (6 bases). The V end was cut by 4 bases, the J end by 2 bases, with 16 bases between. Germline CDR1 is SQVTM and CDR2 is ANQGSEA. The CDR3 sequence is 15 residues long.

V gene TRBV30 combines with J gene TRBJ1-3; D remains unclear. CDR3 length: 17 residues. V dropped 3 bases and J dropped 4 bases, with 22 bases sitting between them. Germline V gene sequence: CDR1 GTSNPN, CDR2 SVGIG (reference sequence). The chain's CDR3 is CAWRSGDTGYGGNTIYF. Here the CDR3 DNA reads TGTGCCTGGAGGTCCGGCGACACCGGCTACGGAGGAAACACCATATATTTT.

This chain uses TRBV6-1 with TRBJ2-3; 8 bases agree with TRBD2. This CDR3 spans 14 amino acids. With 6 bases clipped from V and 1 base from J, the junction kept 3 bases outside the gene matches. CDR1 is MNHNS and CDR2 is SASEGT in the germline V gene. The CDR3 sequence is CASRETSGTDTQYF. For the CDR3, the DNA is TGTGCCAGCAGGGAGACTAGCGGCACAGATACGCAGTATTTT.

This chain joins TRBV6-1 and TRBJ2-4, with 7 bases matching TRBD1. Trimming cost V 1 base and J 0 bases; bases outside gene matches: 6. The CDR3 is 17 residues long. The V gene's germline CDR1 is MNHNS and CDR2 SASEGT. CDR3 loop: CASSEGQGTGAKNIQYF. CDR3 nucleotide sequence: TGTGCCAGCAGTGAAGGACAGGGAACGGGAGCCAAAAACATTCAGTACTTC.

The rearrangement joins TRBV6-5 to TRBJ1-4; a weak D match, TRBD1 (5 bases). Trimming left V 2 bases short and J 3 bases short, with 7 bases between. CDR1 and CDR2 (germline): MNHEY, SVGAGI. This CDR3 spans 14 amino acids. The CDR3 protein is CASSYAGANEKLFF. The CDR3 DNA sequence: TGTGCCAGCAGTTACGCGGGGGCTAATGAAAAACTGTTTTTT.

The chain has TRBV12-5 and TRBJ2-3; TRBD1 matches 9 bases. V was clipped by 4 bases and J by 6 bases; unmatched bases: 8. Germline CDR1 is LGHNT and CDR2 is FRNRAP. The CDR3 totals 15 residues. The chain's CDR3 is CASGWGTGSADTQYF. CDR3 nucleotides: TGTGCTAGTGGTTGGGGGACAGGGAGTGCGGATACGCAGTATTTT. The variable domain in full, with the rest retrieved from reference TRBV12-5 and TRBJ2-3, is DARVTQTPRHKVTEMGQEVTMRCQPILGHNTVFWYRQTMMQGLELLAYFRNRAPLDDSGMPKDRFSAEMPDATLATLKIQPSEPRDSAVYFCASGWGTGSADTQYFGPGTRLTVL.

Only a few counts were recorded for this clone. CDR3 loop: CASSQVIRSRGANYGYTF. DNA for the CDR3: TGCGCCAGCAGCCAAGTAATACGGTCCAGGGGCGCTAACTATGGCTACACCTTC. The chain carries TRBV4-1 and TRBJ1-2; a possible D gene is TRBD1 (6 bases). CDR3 length equals 18 residues. Trimming stripped 1 base from V and 0 bases from J, with 18 bases between. Germline CDR1 MGHRA, CDR2 YSYEKL.

V is TRBV5-4 and J is TRBJ2-2, with 9 positions matching TRBD2. Trimming took 0 bases from V and 5 from J; bases not matched to a gene: 5. This CDR3 is built from 16 residues. The germline V gene encodes CDR1 SGHNT and CDR2 YYREEE (reference sequence). The CDR3, as DNA: TGTGCCAGCAGCTTGGTTGCGGGGGGGCCGACCGGGGAGCTGTTTTTT. Protein sequence: CASSLVAGGPTGELFF.

V and J are TRBV7-2 and TRBJ1-3, with D possibly TRBD1 on 5 matching bases. The germline V and J ends were trimmed by 1 base and 0 bases, with 7 bases remaining between them. The CDR3 runs 15 residues. Looked up from germline, CDR1 is SGHTA and CDR2 is FQGNSA. Here the CDR3 reads CASSLEGVSGNTIYF. CDR3 in DNA: TGTGCCAGCAGCTTAGAAGGGGTCTCTGGAAACACCATATATTTT.

V is TRBV5-1 and J is TRBJ2-2; D perhaps matches TRBD2 (5 bases). Germline-derived CDR1 and CDR2 are SGHRS and YFSETQ. Trimming stripped 0 bases from V and 4 bases from J, with 10 bases between. The CDR3 length is 15 residues. CDR3 coding DNA: TGCGCCAGCAGCTTGGGAGGGCAGGTCACCGGGGAGCTGTTTTTT. It specifies CASSLGGQVTGELFF.

This chain uses TRBV5-1 with TRBJ1-4, with 9 bases aligning to TRBD1. The V segment lost 4 bases and the J segment 8 bases; nucleotides outside the gene matches: 6. Germline V gene lookup returns CDR1 SGHRS and CDR2 YFSETQ. The CDR3 covers 14 residues. CDR3 in DNA: TGCGCCAGCAGCATGACAGGGGGTGAGGAAAAACTGTTTTTT. As protein: CASSMTGGEEKLFF.

This clone has a single count. The chain carries TRBV5-1 and TRBJ2-5; the match to TRBD2 covers 14 bases. J gave up 1 base and V 4 bases, and 3 bases lay outside the gene matches. Per germline, CDR1 SGHRS and CDR2 YFSETQ. This CDR3 is 16 amino acids long. CDR3 nucleotide sequence: TGCGCCAGCAGCCCGGGACTAGCGGGAGTCCAAGAGACCCAGTACTTC. It yields the protein CASSPGLAGVQETQYF.

V is TRBV7-8 and J is TRBJ1-2, with no clear D. Germline V gene lookup returns CDR1 SGHVS and CDR2 FQNEAQ. V was clipped by 5 bases and J by 6 bases, with 13 bases between them. The CDR3 loop spans 13 amino acids. The CDR3: CASSQGIADGYTF. The CDR3 DNA sequence: TGTGCCAGCAGCCAAGGGATAGCGGATGGCTACACCTTC.

The rearrangement uses TRBV19 and TRBJ1-5; TRBD1 agrees at 8 bases. With V trimmed by 6 bases and J by 6 bases, 1 base remained unmatched. Germline V CDR1 and CDR2: LNHDA, SQIVND (reference sequence). This CDR3 is built from 12 residues. The CDR3: CASRDRGQPQHF. The CDR3 DNA reads TGTGCCAGTAGAGACAGGGGTCAGCCCCAGCATTTT.

This chain uses TRBV7-2 with TRBJ2-7; TRBD1 might be the D (5 bases). Germline-derived CDR1 and CDR2 are SGHTA and FQGNSA. The V end lost 3 bases, the J end lost 5 bases, and 11 bases lay between the germline ends. The CDR3 contains 13 residues. The CDR3 is CASSLQGRDEQYF. The CDR3 DNA reads as TGTGCCAGCAGCTTGCAGGGCCGGGACGAGCAGTACTTC.